Listed below are T cell receptor beta chains from one sample, sequenced in a study of blood T cell repertoires in COVID-19. Assay: immunoSEQ multiplex PCR; the TCRdb copy retains only in-frame clones and omits some. The repertoire holds 60,000 to 80,000 clones, with about 91% as singletons. The sequenced sample consisted of peripheral blood. Receptors originate from a woman in her sixties or seventies with acute or convalescent COVID-19. Each CDR3 is given with its conserved first and last residue. The D gene is left open where the match is weak. Clone size is not always given. Where it is, it says once, few, many or a class for expanded clones.

j_call | clone_size | d_call | v_call | cdr3_length | cdr3_nt | cdr3_aa
TRBJ1-1 | NA | TRBD1 | TRBV7-9 | 14 | TGTGCCAGCAGCCCGACAGGGGGGCACACTGAAGCTTTCTTT | CASSPTGGHTEAFF
TRBJ1-2 | NA | NA | TRBV18 | 15 | TGTGCCAGCTCACCCACCAGGGCTGGGATCTATGGCTACACCTTC | CASSPTRAGIYGYTF
TRBJ1-4 | NA | NA | TRBV18 | 13 | TGTGCCAGCTCACCGAGAGGAGGTGAAAAACTGTTTTTT | CASSPRGGEKLFF
TRBJ1-1 | NA | TRBD1 | TRBV15 | 15 | TGTGCCACCAGCAGTGAAGGGGGCAGGAACACTGAAGCTTTCTTT | CATSSEGGRNTEAFF
TRBJ2-7 | NA | TRBD2 | TRBV5-1 | 16 | TGCGCCAGCAGCGCGAGAGGGACTAGCGGGAGGTACGAGCAGTACTTC | CASSARGTSGRYEQYF
TRBJ2-1 | NA | TRBD2 | TRBV7-9 | 17 | TGTGCCAGCAGCTTAGGACTAGCGGGAGGAGGTAGCGATGAGCAGTTCTTC | CASSLGLAGGGSDEQFF
TRBJ1-1 | NA | NA | TRBV28 | 17 | TGTGCCAGCAGGCAGGACATTCTGGGTTCGGTGAACACTGAAGCTTTCTTT | CASRQDILGSVNTEAFF
TRBJ2-7 | few | TRBD2 | TRBV29-1 | 15 | TGCAGCGTTGAAGCATCGAGCGGGGGAGGGTACGAGCAGTACTTC | CSVEASSGGGYEQYF
TRBJ2-1 | once | TRBD2 | TRBV27 | 15 | TGTGCCAGCAGTTCAAAAGCGGGGCCCGACAATGAGCAGTTCTTC | CASSSKAGPDNEQFF
TRBJ1-6 | NA | TRBD1 | TRBV9 | 12 | TGTGCCAGCAGCGACAGGGGGTCACCCCTCCACTTT | CASSDRGSPLHF
TRBJ2-3 | once | NA | TRBV5-1 | 12 | TGCGCCAGCAGCATAAACCAGGATACGCAGTATTTT | CASSINQDTQYF
TRBJ2-7 | NA | TRBD1 | TRBV28 | 16 | TGTGCCACCGGGGGACAGGGAGCCAAAACCTCCTACGAGCAGTACTTC | CATGGQGAKTSYEQYF
TRBJ1-5 | NA | NA | TRBV28 | 14 | TGTGCCAGCAGTCCCTCAGTTAGCAATCAGCCCCAGCATTTT | CASSPSVSNQPQHF
TRBJ1-2 | NA | TRBD1 | TRBV7-2 | 16 | TGTGCCAGCAGCTTTGGACAGGGCCGGACTAACTATGGCTACACCTTC | CASSFGQGRTNYGYTF
TRBJ1-1 | NA | TRBD1 | TRBV5-6 | 15 | TGTGCCAGCACCCGGACAGGGGGCGCGCACACTGAAGCTTTCTTT | CASTRTGGAHTEAFF
TRBJ1-2 | NA | NA | TRBV9 | 18 | TGTGCCAGCAGCGTAGGAGGCCCGGGGAACTCGTGGAACTATGGCTACACCTTC | CASSVGGPGNSWNYGYTF
TRBJ1-6 | NA | NA | TRBV18 | 15 | TGTGCCAGCTCACCACTGCGGGGCGCGGATTCACCCCTCCACTTT | CASSPLRGADSPLHF
TRBJ1-1 | NA | TRBD1 | TRBV5-1 | 15 | TGCGCCAGCAGCTTGGCTCGGGCATCGGGACAGGAAGCTTTCTTT | CASSLARASGQEAFF
TRBJ2-3 | once | TRBD1 | TRBV7-8 | 15 | TGTGCCAGCAGCCCCCCCGGGACAGGTCTAGATACGCAGTATTTT | CASSPPGTGLDTQYF
TRBJ2-2 | NA | TRBD1 | TRBV9 | 14 | TGTGCCAGCACTCCCGGGACAGGGAACGGGGAGCTGTTTTTT | CASTPGTGNGELFF
TRBJ1-2 | few | NA | TRBV19 | 15 | TGTGCCAGTACCCCAGGGTACCGCCTTAACTATGGCTACACCTTC | CASTPGYRLNYGYTF
TRBJ1-1 | NA | NA | TRBV20-1 | 11 | TGCAGTGCTAGACGGACAGTGGAAGCTTTCTTT | CSARRTVEAFF
TRBJ2-3 | NA | TRBD2 | TRBV9 | 17 | TGTGCCAGCAGCGTAGCTCAAGCGGGAGTCCCCACAGATACGCAGTATTTT | CASSVAQAGVPTDTQYF
TRBJ1-3 | NA | NA | TRBV11-2 | 13 | TGTGCCAGCAGCTTTTTATCTGGAAACACCATATATTTT | CASSFLSGNTIYF
TRBJ2-4 | few | NA | TRBV18 | 14 | TGTGCCAGCTCACCACCCGGACACAAAAACATTCAGTACTTC | CASSPPGHKNIQYF
TRBJ2-4 | NA | NA | TRBV16 | 14 | TGTGCCAGCAGCCAACGGGTGTCCCAAAACATTCAGTACTTC | CASSQRVSQNIQYF
TRBJ1-2 | few | TRBD1 | TRBV6-5 | 13 | TGTGCCAGCAGAACAGGGGGGACCTATGGCTACACCTTC | CASRTGGTYGYTF
TRBJ2-1 | NA | TRBD2 | TRBV27 | 15 | TGTGCCAGCATCCTTCACGGGGGGAAGGAAAATGAGCAGTTCTTC | CASILHGGKENEQFF
TRBJ2-7 | NA | NA | TRBV4-3 | 15 | TGCGCCAGCAGCCATAGACTAGACCTAGGGTACGAGCAGTACTTC | CASSHRLDLGYEQYF
TRBJ1-5 | NA | NA | TRBV7-2 | 12 | TGTGCCAGCAGCCCATCGGTCCAGCCCCAGCATTTT | CASSPSVQPQHF
TRBJ2-7 | NA | TRBD1 | TRBV6-5 | 13 | TGTGCCAGCACCTCGGGACAGAACATAGAGCAGTACTTC | CASTSGQNIEQYF
TRBJ1-2 | NA | TRBD1 | TRBV13 | 13 | TGTGCCAGCAGCTTCTTCACAGGGGTAAGCTACACCTTC | CASSFFTGVSYTF
TRBJ1-1 | NA | NA | TRBV24-1 | 13 | TGTGCCACCAGTGCCCCAACAGGGATTGAAGCTTTCTTT | CATSAPTGIEAFF
TRBJ2-2 | NA | TRBD2 | TRBV5-1 | 16 | TGCGCCAGCAGCCCCTATCAGGCGGGGGGGCTCGGGGAGCTGTTTTTT | CASSPYQAGGLGELFF
TRBJ2-7 | NA | NA | TRBV6-2/TRBV6-3 | 11 | TGTGCCAGCAGTTACCCCCAGGAGCAGTACTTC | CASSYPQEQYF
TRBJ1-1 | NA | NA | TRBV2 | 15 | TGTGCCAGCAGCTTATTCACAGGACCCAACACTGAAGCTTTCTTT | CASSLFTGPNTEAFF
TRBJ2-3 | NA | NA | TRBV25-1 | 13 | TGTGCCAGCAGTGAATCCTCCACAGATACGCAGTATTTT | CASSESSTDTQYF
TRBJ1-5 | NA | NA | TRBV3-1/TRBV3-2 | 18 | TGTGCCAGCAGCCATCCCGAAGGCTTTAGGGGGGGGAATCAGCCCCAGCATTTT | CASSHPEGFRGGNQPQHF
TRBJ1-5 | few | TRBD1 | TRBV2 | 16 | TGTGCCAGCAGTCTACAGGGGGGGTATAGCAATCAGCCCCAGCATTTT | CASSLQGGYSNQPQHF
TRBJ1-3 | NA | TRBD1 | TRBV29-1 | 12 | TGCAGCATCACAGGGGCGGGAAACACCATATATTTT | CSITGAGNTIYF
TRBJ1-2 | NA | NA | TRBV11-2 | 12 | TGTGCCAGCAGCTCAACTAACTATGGCTACACCTTC | CASSSTNYGYTF
TRBJ2-1 | NA | TRBD2 | TRBV24-1 | 19 | TGTGCCACCAGTGATCCCCCTAGCGGGAGGGCCGGGTCCTACAATGAGCAGTTCTTC | CATSDPPSGRAGSYNEQFF
TRBJ2-1 | few | TRBD2 | TRBV6-2/TRBV6-3 | 15 | TGTGCCAGCAGTAGGAGGACTAGTGGTTTCGATGAGCAGTTCTTC | CASSRRTSGFDEQFF
TRBJ1-2 | NA | TRBD1 | TRBV13 | 15 | TGTGCCAGCAGCCCGTGGACAGGGAAAGTCCGTGGCTACACCTTC | CASSPWTGKVRGYTF
TRBJ2-7 | NA | TRBD1 | TRBV18 | 16 | TGTGCCAGCTCAAAGGGGGTAGGACAGGGGCCCTACGAGCAGTACTTC | CASSKGVGQGPYEQYF
TRBJ2-5 | NA | NA | TRBV2 | 15 | TGTGCCAGCAGTGATTTGGGCCAGGGACAAGAGACCCAGTACTTC | CASSDLGQGQETQYF
TRBJ2-7 | NA | NA | TRBV5-6 | 15 | TGTGCCAGCAGCTTGGTGGGTGACACAGCCTACGAGCAGTACTTC | CASSLVGDTAYEQYF
TRBJ1-2 | NA | NA | TRBV19 | 13 | TGTGCCAGTAGTATACCGTCAGCCGGGGGCTACACCTTC | CASSIPSAGGYTF
TRBJ1-2 | NA | TRBD1 | TRBV28 | 14 | TGTGCCAGCAGTCCGACAGGGGACGTCTATGGCTACACCTTC | CASSPTGDVYGYTF
TRBJ2-7 | NA | TRBD1 | TRBV5-4 | 14 | TGTGCCAGCAGCTTGCCGGGACAGATATACGAGCAGTACTTC | CASSLPGQIYEQYF
TRBJ1-1 | NA | NA | TRBV19 | 14 | TGTGCCAGTAGAACCTACTGGAGGAGGGCTGAAGCTTTCTTT | CASRTYWRRAEAFF
TRBJ2-1 | NA | NA | TRBV3-1/TRBV3-2 | 13 | TGTGCCAGCACCTTACTCGGGGACAATGAGCAGTTCTTC | CASTLLGDNEQFF
TRBJ2-1 | NA | NA | TRBV9 | 15 | TGTGCCAGCAGCGTAGACGGGGGAATTTACAATGAGCAGTTCTTC | CASSVDGGIYNEQFF
TRBJ2-1 | NA | NA | TRBV6-2/TRBV6-3 | 13 | TGTGCCAGCAGTTTCGGACTCTACAATGAGCAGTTCTTC | CASSFGLYNEQFF
TRBJ1-1 | NA | NA | TRBV14 | 17 | TGTGCCAGCAGCCCTTCTCGACAGGTCAGCTCGAACACTGAAGCTTTCTTT | CASSPSRQVSSNTEAFF
TRBJ1-6 | NA | TRBD1 | TRBV18 | 15 | TGTGCCAGCTCACCACCGCAGGGGGCATATTCACCCCTCCACTTT | CASSPPQGAYSPLHF
TRBJ2-3 | once | TRBD2 | TRBV9 | 16 | TGTGCCAGCAGCGCCGATAGCGGGCGGAGGACAGATACGCAGTATTTT | CASSADSGRRTDTQYF
TRBJ1-1 | once | NA | TRBV7-2 | 14 | TGTGCCAGCAGCTTAGCGCATTCTCCTAACTGGGCTTTCTTT | CASSLAHSPNWAFF
TRBJ2-7 | NA | NA | TRBV30 | 12 | TGTGCCTGGAGTGGAGGAAACTACGAGCAGTACTTC | CAWSGGNYEQYF